The source of this T cell receptor beta chain is a study of tumor and adjacent non-tumor tissue in lung cancer (dated by TCRdb to 2016 to 2019). Regarding the complete study: Of the cohort, around 12 patients had adenocarcinoma, 2 had squamous cell carcinoma and 1 had small cell lung cancer. Bulk TCRbeta repertoires were compared between lung tumor tissue and matched distant non-tumor lung tissue obtained from roughly 16 lung cancer patients. About 30 paired specimens, one tumor and one normal lung sample per patient, were profiled by TCRbeta CDR3 sequencing. The 15 enrolled patients, of whom approximately ten were men and 5 were women, were aged roughly 30 to 80 years and were diagnosed with TNM stage I to III disease. In total, sequencing yielded under 150 million productive TCRbeta reads, which works out to an average of approximately 4.2 million reads per sample.

For this chain, trimming is 6 bases at the V end and 2 bases at the J end, and the number of junction bases without a gene match is 7. As encoded in the germline V gene, CDR1 is SNHLY while CDR2 is FYNNEI. Taken from cysteine to phenylalanine, the CDR3 has 16 residues. Of the read, only the CDR3 DNA is kept; its 48 bases are in frame from base 1. The library was prepared using multiplex PCR. Sequencing instrument: Illumina HiSeq 2500. TCRbeta libraries were built by three rounds of nested PCR using primers (Table S4), following protocols modified from ARM-PCR. Before sequencing, PCR products in the 200-500 bp range were cut out of the gel and cleaned up using the QIAquick gel extraction kit. From the authors' description of their analysis: Trimmomatic was used to clean the reads, FLASH was used to merge the reads into complete CDR3 sequences, and MiTCR was used to assign the reads to V(D)J germline segments. VDJtools was used to compute clonal diversity as the inverse Simpson's index. In-frame sequences without a premature stop codon were defined as productive reads. TCRdb reworked the public reads: Q25 trimming with fastp, MiXCR clone assembly, productive beta chains retained. Entries are consolidated by CDR3 protein sequence, retaining the most common genes and DNA. TCRdb's processing, not the authors' own work, is the source of the V and J calls. The table for this sample lists 35,000 to 55,000 distinct CDR3 sequences; more than 50% of them were counted only once. The ten largest make up 45% of the sample.

Here is what the overall study found, with its caveats: In normal lung, the top 100 clones accounted for a significantly larger cumulative share of the repertoire than in tumor tissue. Tumor tissue showed significantly greater TCR diversity (inverse Simpson) than normal lung tissue (approximately 400 vs 170, P = 0.0075, Mann-Whitney U test). Because peripheral blood was not sequenced, the blood TCRbeta repertoires of the lung cancer patients in the study went unexamined. TCR diversity was significantly higher in younger patients, and greater tumor TCR diversity was associated with shorter overall survival and shorter disease-free survival. The methods do not name the sequencing platform or mention unique molecular identifiers. Only roughly 14 patients were in the cohort, and the authors stated that larger samples and more detailed clinical data are needed.

RNA was isolated from bulk unsorted tissue, and RNA quality was assessed with a NanoDrop ND-1000 and an Agilent 2100. For the normal lung samples, distant non-tumor tissue was collected more than 3 cm away from the tumor edge. Donors were newly diagnosed lung cancer patients admitted for thoracic surgery in China between August and November 2014, without prior chemotherapy. Patients with previous radiotherapy or chemotherapy, or with another concurrent cancer, were excluded from the study. Surgical tissue pieces of about 1-2.2 cm3 were preserved in RNAlater solution and stored at -80 °C until use. With regard to this clonotype: Its specific antigen is unknown. No much larger clonotype is one base removed from it; base qualities were not supplied.

The chain was built from TRBV2 and TRBJ2-3; TRBD2 agrees with 11 junctional bases. This TCR was sampled from a man between 50 and 59 years old with non-small cell lung cancer. Sequencing was done on a sample of distant non-tumor lung tissue. The CDR3 reads as follows: CASSPGTSGYTDTQYF. The nucleotide sequence is TGTGCCAGCAGCCCCGGGACTAGCGGATACACAGATACGCAGTATTTT.